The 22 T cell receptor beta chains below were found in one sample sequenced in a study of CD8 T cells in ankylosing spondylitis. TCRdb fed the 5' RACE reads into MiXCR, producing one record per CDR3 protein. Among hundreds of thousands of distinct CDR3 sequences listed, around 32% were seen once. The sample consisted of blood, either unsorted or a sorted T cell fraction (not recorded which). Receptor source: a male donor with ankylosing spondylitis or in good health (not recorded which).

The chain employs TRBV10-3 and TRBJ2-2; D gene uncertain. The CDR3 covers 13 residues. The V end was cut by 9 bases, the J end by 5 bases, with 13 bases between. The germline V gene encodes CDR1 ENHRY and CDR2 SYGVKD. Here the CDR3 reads CAMSVQKTGELFF. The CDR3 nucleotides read TGTGCCATGTCGGTACAGAAGACCGGGGAGCTGTTTTTT.

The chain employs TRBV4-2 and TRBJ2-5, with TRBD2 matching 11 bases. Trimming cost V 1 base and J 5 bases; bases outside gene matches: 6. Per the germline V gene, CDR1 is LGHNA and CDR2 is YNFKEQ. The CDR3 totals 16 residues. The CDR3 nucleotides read TGTGCCAGCAGCCAAGCCCTAGCGGGGGGCGGGGAGACCCAGTACTTC. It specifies CASSQALAGGGETQYF.

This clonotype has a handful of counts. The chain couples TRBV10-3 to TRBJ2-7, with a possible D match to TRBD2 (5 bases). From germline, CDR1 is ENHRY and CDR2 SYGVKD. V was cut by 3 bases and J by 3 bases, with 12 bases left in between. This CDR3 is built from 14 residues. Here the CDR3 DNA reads TGTGCCATCAGTGAACCGGGAAAGGACTACGAGCAGTACTTC. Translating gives CAISEPGKDYEQYF.

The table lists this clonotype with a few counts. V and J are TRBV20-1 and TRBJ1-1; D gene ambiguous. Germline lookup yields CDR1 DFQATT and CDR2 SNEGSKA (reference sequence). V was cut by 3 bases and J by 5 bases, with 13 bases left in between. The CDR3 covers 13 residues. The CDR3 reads CSASGGIGTEAFF. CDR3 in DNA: TGCAGTGCTAGTGGCGGGATTGGTACTGAAGCTTTCTTT.

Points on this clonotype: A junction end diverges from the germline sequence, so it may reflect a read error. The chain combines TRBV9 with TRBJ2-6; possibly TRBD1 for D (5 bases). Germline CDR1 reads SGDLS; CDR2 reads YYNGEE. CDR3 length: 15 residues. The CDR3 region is CASSVGWDGANGLTF. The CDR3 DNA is TGTGCCAGCAGCGTAGGTTGGGATGGGGCCAACGGCCTGACTTTC.

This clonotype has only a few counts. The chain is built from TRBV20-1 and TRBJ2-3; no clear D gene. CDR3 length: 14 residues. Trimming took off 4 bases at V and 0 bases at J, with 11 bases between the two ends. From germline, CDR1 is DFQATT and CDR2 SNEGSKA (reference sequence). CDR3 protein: CSAKFPSSTDTQYF. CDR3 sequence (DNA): TGCAGTGCTAAATTCCCATCTAGCACAGATACGCAGTATTTT.

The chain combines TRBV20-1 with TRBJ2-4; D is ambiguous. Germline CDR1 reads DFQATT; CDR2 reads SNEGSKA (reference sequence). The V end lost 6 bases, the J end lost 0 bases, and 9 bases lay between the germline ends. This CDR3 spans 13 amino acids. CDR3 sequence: CSAALLAKNIQYF. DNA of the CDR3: TGCAGTGCCGCCCTACTAGCCAAAAACATTCAGTACTTC.

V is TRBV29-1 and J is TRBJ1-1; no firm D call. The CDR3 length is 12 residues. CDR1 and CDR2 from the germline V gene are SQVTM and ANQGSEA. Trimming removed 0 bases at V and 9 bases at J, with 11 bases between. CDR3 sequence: CSVEDTAPQAFF. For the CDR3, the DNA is TGCAGCGTTGAAGACACAGCTCCCCAAGCTTTCTTT.

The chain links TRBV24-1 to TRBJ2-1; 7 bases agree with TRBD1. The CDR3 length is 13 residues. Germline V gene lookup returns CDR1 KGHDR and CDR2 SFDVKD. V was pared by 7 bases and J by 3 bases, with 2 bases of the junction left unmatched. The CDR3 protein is CATRGTDYNEQFF. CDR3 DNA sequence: TGTGCCACCAGAGGGACAGACTACAATGAGCAGTTCTTC.

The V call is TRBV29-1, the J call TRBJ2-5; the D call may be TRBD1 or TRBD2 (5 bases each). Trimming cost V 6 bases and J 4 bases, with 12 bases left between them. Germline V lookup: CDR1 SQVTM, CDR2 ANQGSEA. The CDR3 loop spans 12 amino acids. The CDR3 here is CSVSGAPETQYF. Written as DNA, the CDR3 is TGCAGCGTCTCCGGGGCTCCAGAGACCCAGTACTTC.

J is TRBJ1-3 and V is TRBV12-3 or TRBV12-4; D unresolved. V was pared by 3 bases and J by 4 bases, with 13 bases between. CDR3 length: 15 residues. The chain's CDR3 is CASSLGKARGNTIYF. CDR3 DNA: TGTGCCAGCAGTTTGGGCAAGGCACGGGGAAACACCATATATTTT.

CDR3 DNA sequence: TGTGCCAGCAACAAAGGGTTGGGGAGAACTGAAGCTTTCTTT. The encoded protein is CASNKGLGRTEAFF. This chain links TRBV6-1 with TRBJ1-1, with unresolved D. Trimming pared 7 bases from V and 5 bases from J, leaving 17 bases between. The CDR3 contains 14 residues. Germline CDR1 reads MNHNS; CDR2 reads SASEGT.

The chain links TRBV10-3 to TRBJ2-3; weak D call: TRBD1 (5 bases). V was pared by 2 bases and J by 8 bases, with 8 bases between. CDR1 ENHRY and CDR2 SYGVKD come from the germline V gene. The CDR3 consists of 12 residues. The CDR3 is CAISEGQGTQYF. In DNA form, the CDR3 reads TGTGCCATCAGTGAGGGGCAGGGTACGCAGTATTTT.

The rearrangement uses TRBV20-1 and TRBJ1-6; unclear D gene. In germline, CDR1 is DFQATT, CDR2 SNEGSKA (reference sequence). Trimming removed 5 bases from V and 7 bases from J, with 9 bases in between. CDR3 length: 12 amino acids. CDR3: CSACRQNSPLHF. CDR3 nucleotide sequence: TGCAGTGCTTGCAGACAAAATTCACCCCTCCACTTT.

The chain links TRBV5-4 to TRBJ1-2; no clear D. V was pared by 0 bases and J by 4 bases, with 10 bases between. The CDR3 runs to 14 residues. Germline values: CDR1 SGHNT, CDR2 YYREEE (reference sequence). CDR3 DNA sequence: TGTGCCAGCAGCTTGGTTGGGAAACCCTATGGCTACACCTTC. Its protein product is CASSLVGKPYGYTF.

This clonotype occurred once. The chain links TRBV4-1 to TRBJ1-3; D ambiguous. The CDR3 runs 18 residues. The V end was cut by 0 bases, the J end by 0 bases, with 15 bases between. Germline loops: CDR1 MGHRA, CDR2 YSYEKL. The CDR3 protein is CASSQDPRRPRSGNTIYF. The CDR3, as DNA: TGCGCCAGCAGCCAAGATCCACGGAGGCCTCGCTCTGGAAACACCATATATTTT.

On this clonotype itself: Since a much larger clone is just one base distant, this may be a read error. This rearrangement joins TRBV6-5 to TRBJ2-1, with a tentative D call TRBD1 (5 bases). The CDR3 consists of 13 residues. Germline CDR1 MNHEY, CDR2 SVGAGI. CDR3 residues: CASSFRGDNEHFF. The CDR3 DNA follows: TGTGCCAGCAGTTTTAGGGGTGACAATGAGCATTTCTTC.

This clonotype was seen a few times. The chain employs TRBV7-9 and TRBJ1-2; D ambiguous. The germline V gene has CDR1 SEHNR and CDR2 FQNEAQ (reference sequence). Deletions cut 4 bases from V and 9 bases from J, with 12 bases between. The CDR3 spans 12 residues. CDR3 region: CASSSSGLSYTF. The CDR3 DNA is TGTGCCAGCAGCTCCAGCGGTCTAAGCTACACCTTC.

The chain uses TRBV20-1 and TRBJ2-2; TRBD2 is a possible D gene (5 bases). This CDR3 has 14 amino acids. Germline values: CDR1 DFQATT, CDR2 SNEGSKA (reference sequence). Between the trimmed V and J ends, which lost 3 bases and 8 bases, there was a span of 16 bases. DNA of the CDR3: TGCAGTGCTAGGGACGCTAGAGGGCTGGGGGAGCTGTTTTTT. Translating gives CSARDARGLGELFF.

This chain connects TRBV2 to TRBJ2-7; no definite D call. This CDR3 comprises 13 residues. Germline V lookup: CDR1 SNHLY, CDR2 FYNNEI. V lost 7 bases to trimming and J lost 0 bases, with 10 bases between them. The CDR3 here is CASTEESSYEQYF. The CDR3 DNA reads TGTGCCAGCACCGAGGAGAGCTCCTACGAGCAGTACTTC.

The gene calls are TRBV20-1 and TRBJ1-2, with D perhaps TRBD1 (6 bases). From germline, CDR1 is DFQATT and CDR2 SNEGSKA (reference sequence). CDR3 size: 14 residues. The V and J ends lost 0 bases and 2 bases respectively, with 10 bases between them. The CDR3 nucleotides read TGCAGTGCTAGAGAAGACCAGGGGAACTATGGCTACACCTTC. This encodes CSAREDQGNYGYTF.

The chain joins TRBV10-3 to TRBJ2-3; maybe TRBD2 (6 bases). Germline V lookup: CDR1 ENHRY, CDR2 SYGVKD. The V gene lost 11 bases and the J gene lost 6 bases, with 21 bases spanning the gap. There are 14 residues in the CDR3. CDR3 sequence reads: CAGEIGAAGDTQYF. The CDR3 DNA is TGTGCCGGCGAGATAGGAGCGGCGGGGGATACGCAGTATTTT.